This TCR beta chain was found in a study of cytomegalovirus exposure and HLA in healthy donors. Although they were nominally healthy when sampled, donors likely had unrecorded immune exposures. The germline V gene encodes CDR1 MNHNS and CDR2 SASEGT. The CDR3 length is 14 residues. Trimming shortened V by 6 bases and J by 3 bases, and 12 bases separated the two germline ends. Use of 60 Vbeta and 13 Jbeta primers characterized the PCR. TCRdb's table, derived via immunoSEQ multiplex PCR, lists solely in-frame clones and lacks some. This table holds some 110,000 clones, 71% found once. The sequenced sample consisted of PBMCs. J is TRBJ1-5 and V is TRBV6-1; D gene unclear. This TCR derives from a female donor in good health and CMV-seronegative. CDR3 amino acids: CASREIPSNQPQHF. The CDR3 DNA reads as TGTGCCAGCAGGGAAATCCCATCCAATCAGCCCCAGCATTTT.